This TCR beta chain came from a study of T cells in women clearing cervical HPV infection. Regarding the study as a whole: Each sample's T-cell count was unknown, possibly confounding richness. Richness plus V gene abundances separated cases from controls with AUC 0.8 to 0.85.

Worth noting for this clone: What it binds is not known. The junction shows a germline mismatch at one end, possibly a read error.

All donors had a single incident cervical HPV16 infection, not prevalent. Libraries were prepared by immunoSEQ multiplex PCR; TCRdb keeps only in-frame clonotypes and omits some of them. The listing records fewer than 30,000 clones. The clonotype comes from a woman aged 18 to 69 with a cervical HPV16 infection that either progressed to CIN3+ or cleared (not recorded which). Material for sequencing was blood buffy coat.

The sequenced part of the CDR3 DNA is TGTGCCAGCAGCCTAGCGGCTAGCGGGATTTACGAG. This sequence encodes CASSLAASGIYE. The complete CDR3 sequence is CASSLAASGIYEQYF. The rearrangement joins TRBV7-2 to TRBJ2-7; 9 bases are a match to TRBD2. The observed sequence ends 3 residues before the CDR3 terminus, with the missing tail filled in from the germline J gene. Germline CDR1 reads SGHTA; CDR2 reads FQGNSA. The CDR3 consists of 15 residues.